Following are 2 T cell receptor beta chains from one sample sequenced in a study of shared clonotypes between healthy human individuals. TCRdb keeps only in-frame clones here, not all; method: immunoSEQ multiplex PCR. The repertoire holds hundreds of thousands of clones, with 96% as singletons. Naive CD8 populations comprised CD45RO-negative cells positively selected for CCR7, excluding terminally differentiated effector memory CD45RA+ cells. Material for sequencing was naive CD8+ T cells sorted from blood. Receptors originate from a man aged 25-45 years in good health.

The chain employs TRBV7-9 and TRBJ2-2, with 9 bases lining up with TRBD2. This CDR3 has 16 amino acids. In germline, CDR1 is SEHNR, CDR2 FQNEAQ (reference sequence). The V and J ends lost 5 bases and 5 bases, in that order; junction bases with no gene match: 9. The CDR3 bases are TGTGCCAGCAGCCCCGTAGCGGGAGCTTGGACCGGGGAGCTGTTTTTT. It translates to CASSPVAGAWTGELFF.

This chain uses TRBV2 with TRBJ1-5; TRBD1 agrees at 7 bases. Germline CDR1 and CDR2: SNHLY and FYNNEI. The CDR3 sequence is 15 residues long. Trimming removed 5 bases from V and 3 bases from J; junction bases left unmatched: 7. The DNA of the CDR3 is TGTGCCAGCAGTCGGGACAGTGGGATCAATCAGCCCCAGCATTTT. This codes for CASSRDSGINQPQHF.